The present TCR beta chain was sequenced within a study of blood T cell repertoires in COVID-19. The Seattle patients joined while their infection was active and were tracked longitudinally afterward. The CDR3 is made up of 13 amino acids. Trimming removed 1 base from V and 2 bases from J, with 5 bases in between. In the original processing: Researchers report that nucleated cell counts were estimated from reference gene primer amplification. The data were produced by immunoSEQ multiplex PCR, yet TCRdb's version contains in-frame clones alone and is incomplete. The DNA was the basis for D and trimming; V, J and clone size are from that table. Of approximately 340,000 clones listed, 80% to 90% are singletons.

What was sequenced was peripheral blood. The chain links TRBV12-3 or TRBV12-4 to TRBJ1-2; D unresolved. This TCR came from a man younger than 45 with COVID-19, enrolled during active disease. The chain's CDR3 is CASSLERNYGYTF. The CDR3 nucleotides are TGTGCCAGCAGTTTAGAACGGAACTATGGCTACACCTTC.